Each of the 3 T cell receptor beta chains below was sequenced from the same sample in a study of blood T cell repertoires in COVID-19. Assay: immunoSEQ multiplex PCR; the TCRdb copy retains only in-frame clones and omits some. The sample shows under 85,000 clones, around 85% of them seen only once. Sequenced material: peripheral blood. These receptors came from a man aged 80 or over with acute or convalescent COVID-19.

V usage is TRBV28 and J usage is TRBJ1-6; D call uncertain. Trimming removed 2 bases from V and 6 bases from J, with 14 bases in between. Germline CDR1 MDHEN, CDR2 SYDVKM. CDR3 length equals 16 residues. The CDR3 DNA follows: TGTGCCAGCAGTTTAAATTCGATATGGGCTAATTCACCCCTCCACTTT. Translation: CASSLNSIWANSPLHF.

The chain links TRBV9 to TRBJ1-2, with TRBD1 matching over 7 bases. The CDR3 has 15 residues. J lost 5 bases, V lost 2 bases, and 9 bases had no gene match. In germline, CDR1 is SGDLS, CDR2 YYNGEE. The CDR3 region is CASSVEVEGAYGYTF. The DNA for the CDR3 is TGTGCCAGCAGCGTCGAAGTGGAGGGGGCATATGGCTACACCTTC.

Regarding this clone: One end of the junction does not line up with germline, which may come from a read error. This CDR3 reads CASTPIDSSSNEQFF. CDR3 bases: TGTGCCAGCACCCCAATCGACAGCTCCTCCAATGAGCAGTTCTTC. This chain connects TRBV27 to TRBJ2-1, with D tentatively TRBD1 (5 bases). This CDR3 has 15 amino acids. Germline loops: CDR1 MNHEY, CDR2 SMNVEV (reference sequence).